A single sample is the source of the 24 T cell receptor beta chains below, sequenced in a study of T cell repertoires in cytomegalovirus infection. TCRdb re-called the reads with MiXCR, one entry per CDR3 protein. In the table there are about 160,000 distinct CDR3 sequences, roughly 18% of which are singletons. The sequenced sample was CD8+ T cells from PBMCs. These receptors were taken from a human donor in good health (CMV status not recorded). Some clones in this sample may be carry-over from other donors' samples.

V and J are TRBV14 and TRBJ1-1; weak D call: TRBD1 (5 bases). The CDR3 consists of 12 residues. V was cut by 3 bases and J by 6 bases, with 8 bases left in between. Germline V CDR1 and CDR2: SGHDN, FVKESK. This CDR3 is CASSQGGAEAFF. The CDR3 DNA reads as TGTGCCAGCAGCCAGGGAGGGGCTGAAGCTTTCTTT. Full variable domain (rest looked up from reference TRBV14 and TRBJ1-1): EAGVTQFPSHSVIEKGQTVTLRCDPISGHDNLYWYRRVMGKEIKFLLHFVKESKQDESGMPNNRFLAERTGGTYSTLKVQPAELEDSGVYFCASSQGGAEAFFGQGTRLTVV.

This clonotype came up a few times. This chain uses TRBV7-8 with TRBJ2-5; D possibly corresponds to TRBD2 (7 bases). V lost 5 bases to trimming and J lost 1 base, with 23 bases between them. The CDR3 spans 18 residues. Germline assignment: CDR1 SGHVS and CDR2 FQNEAQ. This chain's CDR3 is CASSHSRGGRRIQETQYF. The CDR3 DNA reads as TGTGCCAGCAGCCATTCTAGGGGGGGACGTAGGATCCAAGAGACCCAGTACTTC.

The chain couples TRBV6-2 or TRBV6-3 to TRBJ2-5, with D possibly TRBD1 on 5 matching bases. V lost 4 bases to trimming and J lost 3 bases, with 12 bases between them. CDR3 size: 14 residues. The V gene's germline CDR1 is MNHEY and CDR2 SVGEGT. CDR3: CASSWEGAEETQYF. CDR3 coding DNA: TGTGCCAGCAGTTGGGAAGGGGCCGAAGAGACCCAGTACTTC.

The J gene is TRBJ1-1, the V gene TRBV2; D remains unclear. This CDR3 has 12 amino acids. Deletions cut 8 bases from V and 3 bases from J, with 10 bases between. The germline gives CDR1 SNHLY, CDR2 FYNNEI. The CDR3 DNA reads TGTGCCAGCTGCGGCGGGGACACTGAAGCTTTCTTT. This gives the protein CASCGGDTEAFF. Drawing the rest from reference TRBV2 and TRBJ1-1, the complete variable domain is EPEVTQTPSHQVTQMGQEVILRCVPISNHLYFYWYRQILGQKVEFLVSFYNNEISEKSEIFDDQFSVERPDGSNFTLKIRSTKLEDSAMYFCASCGGDTEAFFGQGTRLTVV.

This chain links TRBV12-3 or TRBV12-4 with TRBJ2-7; TRBD2 matches at 11 bases. V shed 5 bases and J 0 bases; nucleotides not matched to a gene: 6. The CDR3 totals 16 residues. The DNA of the CDR3 is TGTGCCAGCAGTCCGACCGGGACTAGCGGCTCCTACGAGCAGTACTTC. Amino acid sequence: CASSPTGTSGSYEQYF.

This clonotype was detected a few times. The chain has TRBV7-4 and TRBJ2-1; D not certain. From germline, CDR1 is SGHVT and CDR2 SQSDAQ. CDR3 length equals 13 residues. Trimming cost V 4 bases and J 6 bases, with 10 bases left between them. The CDR3 DNA reads as TGTGCCAGCAGCTCATCGCTCAGCAATGAGCAGTTCTTC. This encodes CASSSSLSNEQFF.

This clonotype was counted between two and nine times. As DNA, the CDR3 is TGTGCCAGCAGTGAAGGCCTAGCCAAAAACATTCAGTACTTC. Translating gives CASSEGLAKNIQYF. The chain combines TRBV2 with TRBJ2-4; D unclear. Germline V gene data show CDR1 as SNHLY and CDR2 as FYNNEI. The CDR3 has 14 amino acids. Trimming cost V 1 base and J 0 bases, with 4 bases left between them.

The chain is built from TRBV6-2 or TRBV6-3 and TRBJ2-1; D gene unclear. V lost 0 bases, J lost 8 bases, and 14 bases lay in between. CDR1 is MNHEY, CDR2 SVGEGT, per germline. This CDR3 has 15 amino acids. The DNA of the CDR3 is TGTGCCAGCAGTTACTCAGAGGAATATGGCGATGAGCAGTTCTTC. Its translation: CASSYSEEYGDEQFF.

This chain joins TRBV19 and TRBJ2-7; TRBD1 or TRBD2 may be the D gene (5 bases each). V shed 3 bases and J shed 0 bases, with 15 bases lying between them. The germline V gene has CDR1 LNHDA and CDR2 SQIVND (reference sequence). The CDR3 runs 16 residues. This chain's CDR3 is CASSIVRDGPSYEQYF. The CDR3 DNA is TGTGCCAGTAGTATCGTTCGGGACGGACCCTCCTACGAGCAGTACTTC.

This clonotype came up a few times. The chain recombines TRBV11-2 with TRBJ2-7; 8 positions match TRBD2. The CDR3 runs 14 residues. The J segment lost 4 bases and the V segment lost 4 bases, leaving 6 bases of the junction unmatched. CDR1 is SGHAT and CDR2 is FQNNGV in the germline V gene. The chain's CDR3 is CASSYSGSIYEQYF. In DNA form, the CDR3 reads TGTGCCAGCAGCTACAGCGGGAGTATTTACGAGCAGTACTTC.

This clonotype has a handful of counts. The chain links TRBV20-1 to TRBJ2-7; D unresolved. This CDR3 region has 14 residues. The germline V and J ends were trimmed by 5 bases and 0 bases, with 14 bases remaining between them. Germline CDR1 DFQATT, CDR2 SNEGSKA (reference sequence). The CDR3 DNA reads TGCAGTGCTCTCCGGGCGGAGAGCTCCTACGAGCAGTACTTC. This codes for CSALRAESSYEQYF.

This chain links TRBV7-8 with TRBJ2-7, with TRBD2 matching over 9 bases. Germline assignment: CDR1 SGHVS and CDR2 FQNEAQ. V shed 5 bases, J shed 6 bases, and the junction held 14 bases outside the gene matches. CDR3 size: 16 residues. CDR3: CASSQLGAGGVGEQYF. Here the CDR3 DNA reads TGTGCCAGCAGCCAGCTGGGAGCGGGGGGCGTAGGCGAGCAGTACTTC.

The J gene is TRBJ2-7, the V gene TRBV29-1; 10 bases map to TRBD1. Looked up from germline, CDR1 is SQVTM and CDR2 is ANQGSEA. The CDR3 contains 15 residues. The V segment lost 2 bases and the J segment 4 bases; nucleotides outside the gene matches: 8. CDR3 DNA: TGCAGCGTTGAAAGACCGGGACAGGGGACTTACGAGCAGTACTTC. Encoded protein: CSVERPGQGTYEQYF.

This chain uses TRBV7-2 with TRBJ2-1; D is perhaps TRBD2 (6 bases). The ends were cut back, 4 bases at V and 12 bases at J, with 22 bases in the middle. The CDR3 is 15 residues long. Germline CDR1 SGHTA, CDR2 FQGNSA. The CDR3 here is CASSSRDSGPTSQFF. The DNA of the CDR3 is TGTGCCAGCAGCTCCCGGGACTCGGGACCTACCTCGCAGTTCTTC. Filled out from reference TRBV7-2 and TRBJ2-1, the complete variable domain reads GAGVSQSPSNKVTEKGKDVELRCDPISGHTALYWYRQSLGQGLEFLIYFQGNSAPDKSGLPSDRFSAERTGGSVSTLTIQRTQQEDSAVYLCASSSRDSGPTSQFFGPGTRLTVL.

This clonotype has a single count. The rearrangement links TRBV6-2 or TRBV6-3 to TRBJ2-7; TRBD2 matches at 13 bases. The CDR3 is 14 amino acids. Germline values: CDR1 MNHEY, CDR2 SVGEGT. The V segment lost 6 bases and the J segment 5 bases; nucleotides outside the gene matches: 4. CDR3 DNA: TGTGCCAGCAGAGGACTAGCGGGAGAACACGAGCAGTACTTC. Translation: CASRGLAGEHEQYF.

This clonotype was observed a few times. The chain has TRBV6-2 or TRBV6-3 and TRBJ2-1; 7 nucleotides match TRBD1. The germline gives CDR1 MNHEY, CDR2 SVGEGT. The CDR3 is 16 residues long. J was trimmed by 3 bases and V by 0 bases; bases with no gene match: 5. The CDR3 protein is CASSYSMTGYYNEQFF. The CDR3 bases are TGTGCCAGCAGTTACTCTATGACAGGGTACTACAATGAGCAGTTCTTC.

The chain links TRBV29-1 to TRBJ2-1; 11 bases are a match to TRBD2. This CDR3 has 14 amino acids. V lost 4 bases to trimming and J lost 8 bases; unmatched junction nucleotides: 7. From germline, CDR1 is SQVTM and CDR2 ANQGSEA. This CDR3 is CSVVLAGGYYEQFF. CDR3 bases: TGCAGCGTTGTCCTAGCGGGAGGTTACTATGAGCAGTTCTTC.

This chain uses TRBV7-9 with TRBJ2-2, with 8 bases fitting TRBD2. Germline V CDR1 and CDR2: SEHNR, FQNEAQ (reference sequence). This CDR3 region has 14 residues. V lost 4 bases and J lost 6; bases outside the gene matches: 4. CDR3 DNA: TGTGCCAGCAGCTCGAAGACTAGCGCCGGGGAGCTGTTTTTT. Amino acids: CASSSKTSAGELFF.

This rearrangement joins TRBV29-1 to TRBJ2-5; tentatively, D is TRBD2 (5 bases). The germline V gene encodes CDR1 SQVTM and CDR2 ANQGSEA. With 5 bases removed from V and 5 bases from J, the gap between germline ends came to 24 bases. The CDR3 runs 16 residues. The CDR3 DNA is TGCAGCGTTACCGTGGGATTAGCGCCTAGAGGGGAGACCCAGTACTTC. The encoded protein is CSVTVGLAPRGETQYF.

This CDR3 is CASSLTSGEPRGGELFF. The DNA of the CDR3 is TGTGCCAGCAGTTTAACCAGCGGTGAGCCCCGGGGAGGGGAGCTGTTTTTT. The V call is TRBV7-6, the J call TRBJ2-2; D is possibly TRBD2 (5 bases). CDR1 and CDR2 from the germline V gene are SGHVS and FNYEAQ. The V and J ends lost 6 bases and 8 bases respectively, with 25 bases between them. The CDR3 extends over 17 amino acids.

This chain joins TRBV7-6 and TRBJ2-7, with D unresolved. The V end was cut by 0 bases, the J end by 0 bases, with 9 bases between. Germline lookup yields CDR1 SGHVS and CDR2 FNYEAQ. The CDR3 has 15 residues. The CDR3 loop reads CASSLASEYSYEQYF. CDR3 in DNA: TGTGCCAGCAGCTTAGCGTCGGAGTACTCCTACGAGCAGTACTTC.

The chain recombines TRBV7-2 with TRBJ2-7, with D unresolved. The ends were cut back, 4 bases at V and 1 base at J, with 8 bases in the middle. CDR1 SGHTA and CDR2 FQGNSA come from the germline V gene. This CDR3 has 13 amino acids. The CDR3 here is CASSYFRSYEQYF. CDR3 bases: TGTGCCAGCAGCTACTTCCGTTCCTACGAGCAGTACTTC.

The sample holds a few counts of this clonotype. The chain employs TRBV27 and TRBJ2-5; either TRBD1 or TRBD2 may fit D (5 bases each). V was cut by 1 base and J by 1 base, with 7 bases left in between. CDR1 and CDR2 (germline): MNHEY, SMNVEV (reference sequence). CDR3 length equals 14 residues. In nucleotides, the CDR3 is TGTGCCAGCAGTTTATACGGGGCCCAAGAGACCCAGTACTTC. It translates to CASSLYGAQETQYF.

The genes are TRBV6-2 or TRBV6-3 and TRBJ2-7; D is possibly TRBD2 (5 bases). V was clipped by 2 bases and J by 10 bases, with 9 bases between them. Germline assignment: CDR1 MNHEY and CDR2 SVGEGT. The CDR3 loop spans 11 amino acids. The CDR3 DNA follows: TGTGCCAGCAGTTACGGGGAGCTACAGTACTTC. It encodes CASSYGELQYF.